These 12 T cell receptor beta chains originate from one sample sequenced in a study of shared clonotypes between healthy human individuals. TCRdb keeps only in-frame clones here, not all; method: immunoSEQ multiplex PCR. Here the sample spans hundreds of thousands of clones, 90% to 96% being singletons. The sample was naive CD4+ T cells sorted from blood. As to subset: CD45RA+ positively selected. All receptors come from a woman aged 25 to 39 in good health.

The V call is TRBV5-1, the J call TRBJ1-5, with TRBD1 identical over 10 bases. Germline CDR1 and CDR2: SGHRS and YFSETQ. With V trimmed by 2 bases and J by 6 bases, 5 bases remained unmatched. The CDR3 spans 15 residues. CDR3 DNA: TGCGCCAGCAGCTTTAACGGACAGGGGGGTCAGCCCCAGCATTTT. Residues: CASSFNGQGGQPQHF.

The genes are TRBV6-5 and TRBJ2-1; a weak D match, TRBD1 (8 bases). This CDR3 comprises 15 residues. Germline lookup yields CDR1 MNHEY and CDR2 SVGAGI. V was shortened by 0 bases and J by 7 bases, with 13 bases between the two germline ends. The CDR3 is CASSYSNRGGNEQFF. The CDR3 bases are TGTGCCAGCAGTTACTCGAACAGGGGGGGGAATGAGCAGTTCTTC.

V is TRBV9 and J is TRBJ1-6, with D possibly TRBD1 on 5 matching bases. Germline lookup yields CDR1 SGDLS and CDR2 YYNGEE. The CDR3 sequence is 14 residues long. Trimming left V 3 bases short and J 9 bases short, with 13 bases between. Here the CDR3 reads CASSGGTLSSPLHF. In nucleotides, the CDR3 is TGTGCCAGCAGCGGGGGGACCCTTTCTTCACCCCTCCACTTT.

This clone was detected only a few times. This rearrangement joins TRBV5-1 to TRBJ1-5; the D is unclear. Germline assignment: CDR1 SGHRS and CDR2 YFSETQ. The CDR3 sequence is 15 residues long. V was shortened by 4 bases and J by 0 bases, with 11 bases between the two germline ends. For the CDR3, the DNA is TGCGCCAGCAGCCCCACGGGGAGTAGCAATCAGCCCCAGCATTTT. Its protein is CASSPTGSSNQPQHF.

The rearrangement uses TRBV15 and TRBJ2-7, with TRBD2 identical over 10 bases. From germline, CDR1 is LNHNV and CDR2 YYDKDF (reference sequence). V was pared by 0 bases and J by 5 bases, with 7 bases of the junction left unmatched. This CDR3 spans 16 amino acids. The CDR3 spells CATSRDPSGRANEQYF. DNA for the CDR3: TGTGCCACCAGCAGAGATCCCAGCGGGAGGGCCAACGAGCAGTACTTC.

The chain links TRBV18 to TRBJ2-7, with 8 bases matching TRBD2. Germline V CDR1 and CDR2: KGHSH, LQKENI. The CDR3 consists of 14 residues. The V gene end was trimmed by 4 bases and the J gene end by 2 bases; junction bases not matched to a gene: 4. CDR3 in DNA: TGTGCCAGCTCACAAAGCGGGAGCCCCTACGAGCAGTACTTC. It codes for CASSQSGSPYEQYF.

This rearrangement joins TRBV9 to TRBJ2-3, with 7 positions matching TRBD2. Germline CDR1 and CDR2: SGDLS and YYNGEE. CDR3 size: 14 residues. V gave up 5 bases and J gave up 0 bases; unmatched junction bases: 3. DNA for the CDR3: TGTGCCAGCAGGAGCGGGACTAGCACAGATACGCAGTATTTT. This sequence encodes CASRSGTSTDTQYF.

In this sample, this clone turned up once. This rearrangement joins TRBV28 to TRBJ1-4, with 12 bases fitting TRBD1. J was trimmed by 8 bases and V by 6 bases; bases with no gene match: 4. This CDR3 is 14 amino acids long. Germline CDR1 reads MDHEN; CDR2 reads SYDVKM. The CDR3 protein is CASRAGQGAEKLFF. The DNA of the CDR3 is TGTGCCAGCAGAGCGGGACAGGGGGCAGAAAAACTGTTTTTT.

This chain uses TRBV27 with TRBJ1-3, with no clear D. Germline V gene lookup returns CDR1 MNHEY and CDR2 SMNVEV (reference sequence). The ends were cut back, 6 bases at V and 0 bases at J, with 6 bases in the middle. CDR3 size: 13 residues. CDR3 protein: CASRENSGNTIYF. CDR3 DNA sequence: TGTGCCAGCAGAGAGAACTCTGGAAACACCATATATTTT.

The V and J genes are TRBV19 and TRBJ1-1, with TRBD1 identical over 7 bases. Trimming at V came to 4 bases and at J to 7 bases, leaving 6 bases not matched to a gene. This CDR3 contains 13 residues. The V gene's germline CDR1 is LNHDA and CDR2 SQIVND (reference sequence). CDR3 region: CASSTDRRFEAFF. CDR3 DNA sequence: TGTGCCAGTAGTACGGACAGGAGGTTTGAAGCTTTCTTT.

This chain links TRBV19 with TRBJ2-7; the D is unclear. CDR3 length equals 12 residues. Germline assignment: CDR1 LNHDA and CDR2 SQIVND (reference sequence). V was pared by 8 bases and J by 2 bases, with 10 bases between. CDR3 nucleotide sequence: TGTGCCAGTTCAGGACGGACCTACGAGCAGTACTTC. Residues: CASSGRTYEQYF.

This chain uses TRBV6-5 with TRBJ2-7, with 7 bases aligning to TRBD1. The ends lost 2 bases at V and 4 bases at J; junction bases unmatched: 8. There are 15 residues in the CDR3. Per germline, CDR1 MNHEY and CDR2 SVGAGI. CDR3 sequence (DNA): TGTGCCAGCAGTTACGATGGGACAGATACATACGAGCAGTACTTC. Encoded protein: CASSYDGTDTYEQYF.